The 26 T cell receptor beta chains reported below all come from one sample, sequenced in a study of tumor and adjacent non-tumor tissue in lung cancer. The template was RNA from unsorted bulk tissue. Three rounds of nested PCR, following a modified ARM-PCR protocol, produced the TCRbeta library. TCRdb passed the multiplex PCR reads through MiXCR, listing each CDR3 protein once. The table has more than 95,000 distinct CDR3 sequences, about 66% seen once; the top ten hold roughly 13%. Sequenced: lung tumor tissue. These receptors were obtained from a man younger than 40 with non-small cell lung cancer.

Comment on this clonotype: With a much larger clone just one base away, this may be a read error. This chain uses TRBV20-1 with TRBJ2-7; 11 bases are shared with TRBD2. The length of the CDR3 is 15 residues. CDR1 is DFQATT and CDR2 is SNEGSKA in the germline V gene (reference sequence). Trimming took 7 bases from V and 0 from J; bases not matched to a gene: 8. The CDR3, as DNA: TGCAGTGTCGACGGGACTAGCGGTACCTCCTACGAGCAGTACTTC. Amino acids: CSVDGTSGTSYEQYF.

This clonotype was recorded many times. This rearrangement joins TRBV29-1 to TRBJ1-1; D not certain. Per the germline V gene, CDR1 is SQVTM and CDR2 is ANQGSEA. The CDR3 spans 15 residues. V gave up 4 bases and J gave up 5 bases, with 20 bases separating them. The DNA of the CDR3 is TGCAGCGTTGGAGGGTTAGGCTCGGTAAGGACTGAAGCTTTCTTT. The encoded protein is CSVGGLGSVRTEAFF.

A remark on this clonotype: This CDR3 is missing its conserved last phenylalanine or tryptophan, likely due to a read error. V and J are TRBV7-9 and TRBJ2-1, with unresolved D. The CDR3 extends over 11 amino acids. Germline V gene data show CDR1 as SEHNR and CDR2 as FQNEAQ (reference sequence). The CDR3 coding sequence is TGCGCCAGCAGTAGAGGAAATGAGCAGTTCGTC. This gives the protein CASSRGNEQFV.

Points on this clonotype: A clone one base away is much larger, so this may be a read error. This chain joins TRBV4-1 and TRBJ1-2; D may be TRBD1 (5 bases). CDR1 MGHRA and CDR2 YSYEKL come from the germline V gene. There are 16 residues in the CDR3. Here the CDR3 reads CASRQDSRADFYGYTF. In nucleotides, the CDR3 is TGCGCCAGCCGCCAAGATTCCAGGGCGGACTTCTATGGCTACACCTTC.

To note about this clonotype: With a much larger clone just one base away, this may be a read error. The rearrangement links TRBV6-1 to TRBJ1-5, with D possibly TRBD1 on 6 matching bases. The CDR3 sequence is 14 residues long. From germline, CDR1 is MNHNS and CDR2 SASEGT. CDR3 bases: TGTGCCAGCAGTGCCCAGGGGTGGAATCATCCCCAGCATTTT. Its protein product is CASSAQGWNHPQHF.

This clonotype was found once. The genes are TRBV6-2 or TRBV6-3 and TRBJ2-3, with a possible D match to TRBD2 (5 bases). This CDR3 spans 12 amino acids. CDR1 is MNHEY, CDR2 SVGEGT, per germline. V lost 9 bases and J lost 8, with 15 bases in between. CDR3 nucleotides: TGTGCCAGTAGCCCGACTAAAGGTACGCAGTATTTT. This gives the protein CASSPTKGTQYF.

Turning to this clonotype: It is likely a read error, because the conserved phenylalanine at the end of the CDR3 is missing. V gene TRBV11-2 combines with J gene TRBJ2-3; D remains unclear. V lost 2 bases, J lost 10 bases, and 16 bases lay in between. The germline V gene has CDR1 SGHAT and CDR2 FQNNGV. This CDR3 region has 14 residues. CDR3 coding DNA: TGTGCCAGCAGCTTAAGACGGGTCACAGAATCGCAGTATCTT. Translated: CASSLRRVTESQYL.

As regards this clonotype: At one of its ends the junction is not consistent with the germline gene, which may arise from a read error. The DNA for the CDR3 is TGTGTCAGCAGGCAGAGAGGGAGCGCGAACACTGAAGCTTTCTTT. Translated, it gives CVSRQRGSANTEAFF. V and J are TRBV6-1 and TRBJ1-1; D unclear. Looked up from germline, CDR1 is MNHNS and CDR2 is SASEGT. CDR3 length: 15 amino acids.

This chain joins TRBV10-3 and TRBJ2-1; 9 bases fit TRBD1. CDR1 ENHRY and CDR2 SYGVKD come from the germline V gene. The CDR3 totals 14 residues. J was trimmed by 5 bases and V by 7 bases; bases with no gene match: 6. As DNA, the CDR3 is TGTGCCATCAAGAGGACAGGGGTCAACAATGAGCAGTTCTTC. It encodes CAIKRTGVNNEQFF.

On this clonotype itself: The CDR3 does not end in the conserved phenylalanine or tryptophan, so this is likely a read error. No DNA is shown, since the ends of the CDR3 on it are uncertain; the CDR3 is the one TCRdb lists. The V call is TRBV6-1, the J call TRBJ1-1; the table's D call of TRBD1 was not tested on the DNA. The germline V gene has CDR1 MNHNS and CDR2 SASEGT. Inclusive of both ends, the CDR3 amounts to 13 amino acids. The CDR3 loop is CASSLTGNTEAIL.

As for this clonotype: The junction differs from germline at one of its ends, possibly a read error. This chain's CDR3 is CVISTGENTEAFF. The DNA for the CDR3 is TGTGTCATCTCAACAGGGGAGAACACTGAAGCTTTCTTT. The chain joins TRBV10-3 to TRBJ1-1; 7 bases map to TRBD1. Per the germline V gene, CDR1 is ENHRY and CDR2 is SYGVKD. The CDR3 is made up of 13 amino acids.

About this clonotype: A junction boundary mismatches the germline segment, possibly from a read error. For the CDR3, the DNA is TGCAGTGCTAGACCCTCGGCAACGGGAAACTCCTACAAGCAGTACTTT. Amino acid sequence: CSARPSATGNSYKQYF. The genes are TRBV20-1 and TRBJ2-7; possible D gene TRBD2, 5 bases. The CDR3 runs to 16 residues. The V gene's germline CDR1 is DFQATT and CDR2 SNEGSKA (reference sequence).

This clonotype has just a few counts. The CDR3 region is CASGLEGLQAEQFF. The DNA for the CDR3 is TGTGCTAGTGGTTTGGAGGGTCTCCAGGCTGAGCAGTTCTTC. The chain links TRBV12-5 to TRBJ2-1; D is ambiguous. CDR1 and CDR2 (germline): LGHNT, FRNRAP. With 1 base removed from V and 9 bases from J, the gap between germline ends came to 13 bases. The CDR3 runs to 14 residues. Filled out from reference TRBV12-5 and TRBJ2-1, the complete variable domain reads DARVTQTPRHKVTEMGQEVTMRCQPILGHNTVFWYRQTMMQGLELLAYFRNRAPLDDSGMPKDRFSAEMPDATLATLKIQPSEPRDSAVYFCASGLEGLQAEQFFGPGTRLTVL.

A word on this clonotype: The conserved phenylalanine or tryptophan is not found at the CDR3 terminus, so this likely reflects a read error. This chain joins TRBV20-1 and TRBJ1-4; no firm D call. In germline, CDR1 is DFQATT, CDR2 SNEGSKA (reference sequence). This CDR3 is built from 11 residues. Trimming took off 1 base at V and 10 bases at J, with 7 bases between the two ends. CDR3 DNA sequence: TGCAGTGCTAGAGTCGATGGAAAACTGTTTTCT. This gives the protein CSARVDGKLFS.

The chain uses TRBV4-1 and TRBJ1-4; 8 bases agree with TRBD1. With 7 bases clipped from V and 2 bases from J, the junction kept 9 bases outside the gene matches. Germline V CDR1 and CDR2: MGHRA, YSYEKL. The CDR3 is made up of 16 amino acids. DNA for the CDR3: TGCGCCAGCACACCCCAGGGGGCTGGGACTAATGAAAAACTGTTTTTT. Protein: CASTPQGAGTNEKLFF.

At least ten counts were recorded for this clonotype. This chain links TRBV20-1 with TRBJ2-5, with a tentative D call TRBD2 (5 bases). The V gene lost 6 bases and the J gene lost 3 bases, with 14 bases spanning the gap. This CDR3 has 13 residues. Germline lookup yields CDR1 DFQATT and CDR2 SNEGSKA (reference sequence). The CDR3 bases are TGCAGTGCGAGCCCGGGTAGCGAAGAGACCCAGTACTTC. Translated, it gives CSASPGSEETQYF.

A word on this clonotype: At one boundary the junction diverges from the germline segment, which might be a read error. The CDR3 nucleotides read TGCAGTGCTAGAGTCGGGAGCGGCACAAATACGCAGTATTTT. It translates to CSARVGSGTNTQYF. This chain links TRBV20-1 with TRBJ2-3, with a weak D call TRBD2 (6 bases). The CDR3 extends over 14 amino acids. Per germline, CDR1 DFQATT and CDR2 SNEGSKA (reference sequence).

The chain combines TRBV6-2 or TRBV6-3 with TRBJ1-6; 8 bases fit TRBD1. The CDR3 spans 16 residues. The junction had 8 bases not matched to a gene; V was cut back by 5 bases and J by 5 bases. Germline V gene sequence: CDR1 MNHEY, CDR2 SVGEGT. The CDR3 here is CASSRQGTGNNSPLHF. CDR3 DNA: TGTGCCAGCAGTAGACAGGGGACTGGGAATAATTCACCCCTCCACTTT.

To note about this clonotype: A read error is possible here, since a much larger clone lies one base away. Likely a read error: the CDR3 ends without its conserved phenylalanine or tryptophan. The chain recombines TRBV6-5 with TRBJ2-7; TRBD1 matches at 7 bases. This CDR3 has 13 residues. Germline V gives CDR1 MNHEY, CDR2 SVGAGI. V dropped 11 bases and J dropped 7; count of bases not matched to a gene: 14. CDR3 loop: CAARDSTWGEQYL. CDR3 DNA sequence: TGTGCCGCTCGGGACAGCACTTGGGGAGAGCAGTACTTA.

This clonotype was seen more than once but under ten times. A much larger clone sits a single nucleotide away, making a read error possible. The rearrangement joins TRBV11-3 to TRBJ2-1; a weak D match, TRBD1 (6 bases). The CDR3 extends over 17 amino acids. Germline V gene lookup returns CDR1 SGHNT and CDR2 YENEEA. DNA of the CDR3: TGTGTCAGCAGCCCAGGGGCAGGATGGTCTAACGAGAATGAGCAGTTCTTC. This translates into CVSSPGAGWSNENEQFF. The entire variable domain, with the rest obtained from reference TRBV11-3 and TRBJ2-1, is as follows: EAGVVQSPRYKIIEKKQPVAFWCNPISGHNTLYWYLQNLGQGPELLIRYENEEAVDDSQLPKDRFSAERLKGVDSTLKIQPAELGDSAVYLCVSSPGAGWSNENEQFFGPGTRLTVL.

This clonotype was observed at least ten times. V is TRBV12-3 or TRBV12-4 and J is TRBJ1-2; D is uncertain. The CDR3 totals 14 residues. V lost 7 bases to trimming and J lost 8 bases, with 20 bases between them. In nucleotides, the CDR3 is TGTGCCAGCACCCCGGCTGGGCAAAGAGGGGGCTACACCTTC. It translates to CASTPAGQRGGYTF.

Of note for this clonotype: Given the absence of the conserved phenylalanine or tryptophan at the CDR3 end, a read error is likely. The chain combines TRBV6-5 with TRBJ1-3; the match to TRBD1 covers 8 bases. Germline assignment: CDR1 MNHEY and CDR2 SVGAGI. The CDR3 is 14 residues long. The chain's CDR3 is CTSSYGQGAYTIYL. Written as DNA, the CDR3 is TGTACCAGCAGTTATGGTCAGGGGGCTTACACCATATATCTT.

Notes on this clonotype: A read error may explain this, as a much larger clone is one base away. This chain joins TRBV20-1 and TRBJ2-5; no firm D call. V was clipped by 6 bases and J by 5 bases, with 13 bases between them. The CDR3 has 12 amino acids. Germline-derived CDR1 and CDR2 are DFQATT and SNEGSKA (reference sequence). CDR3 nucleotides: TGCAGTGCCTGGAGCCCGGACGAGACCCAGTACTTC. Encoded protein: CSAWSPDETQYF.

This clonotype was observed a handful of times. This may be a read error, as it is one base from a much larger clone. The chain links TRBV6-2 or TRBV6-3 to TRBJ1-2, with no clear D. The CDR3 loop spans 13 amino acids. Germline assignment: CDR1 MNHEY and CDR2 SVGEGT. This CDR3 is CASYRSAGDGHTF. The CDR3 DNA sequence: TGTGCCAGCTATCGCTCCGCGGGAGATGGCCACACCTTC.

The rearrangement links TRBV6-1 to TRBJ2-1; D gene ambiguous. Germline V CDR1 and CDR2: MNHNS, SASEGT. The CDR3 is made up of 13 amino acids. Deletions cut 5 bases from V and 10 bases from J, with 15 bases between. CDR3 nucleotide sequence: TGTGCCAGCAGTCAATGGCACGGCTACGAGCAGTTCTTC. It encodes CASSQWHGYEQFF.

This clonotype was seen at least ten times. The chain recombines TRBV20-1 with TRBJ2-3; D may be TRBD2 (7 bases). CDR1 DFQATT and CDR2 SNEGSKA come from the germline V gene (reference sequence). This CDR3 has 17 amino acids. Trimming removed 6 bases at V and 1 base at J, with 23 bases between. As DNA, the CDR3 is TGCAGTGCCACTAGTGGGGGGGGGCCTAGCCGCACAGATACGCAGTATTTT. Encoded protein: CSATSGGGPSRTDTQYF.